This passage covers 5 T cell receptor beta chains from one sample sequenced in a study of T cell repertoires in cytomegalovirus infection. TCRdb passed the reads through MiXCR, listing each CDR3 protein once. The top ten hold around 19% of the sample, which has 150,000 or so distinct CDR3 sequences, 17% seen once. The specimen was CD8+ T cells from PBMCs. All receptors come from a human donor in good health (CMV status not recorded). Some clones in this sample may be carry-over from other donors' samples.

In this sample, this clonotype turned up a few times. J is TRBJ2-1 and V is TRBV7-9; TRBD2 aligns across 7 bases. CDR3 length: 16 residues. The germline gives CDR1 SEHNR, CDR2 FQNEAQ (reference sequence). The trim removed 5 bases at V and 0 bases at J, leaving 7 bases unmatched. CDR3 bases: TGTGCCAGCAGCCCCCTCCGCGGGAGCTCCTACAATGAGCAGTTCTTC. It translates to CASSPLRGSSYNEQFF.

Only one count was recorded for this clonotype. The chain recombines TRBV12-3 or TRBV12-4 with TRBJ1-5; 11 bases fit TRBD1. The CDR3 is 17 residues long. Trimming cost V 1 base and J 4 bases; bases outside gene matches: 6. Here the CDR3 reads CASSLDWDRGENQPQHF. DNA of the CDR3: TGTGCCAGCAGTTTAGATTGGGACAGGGGGGAAAATCAGCCCCAGCATTTT.

This clonotype was detected a few times. With a much larger clone just one base away, this may be a read error. The rearrangement uses TRBV7-9 and TRBJ2-7; D not certain. Per germline, CDR1 SEHNR and CDR2 FQNEAQ (reference sequence). CDR3 length: 11 amino acids. Trimming left V 5 bases short and J 2 bases short, with 4 bases between. This CDR3 is CASSHPYEQYF. The CDR3 DNA follows: TGTGCCAGCAGCCACCCCTACGAGCAGTACTTC.

The rearrangement joins TRBV28 to TRBJ2-1; 7 bases line up with TRBD2. Germline CDR1 is MDHEN and CDR2 is SYDVKM. Trimming at V came to 7 bases and at J to 8 bases, leaving 8 bases not matched to a gene. The CDR3 runs to 13 residues. CDR3 region: CASIGLAAYEQFF. The CDR3 region has the DNA TGTGCCAGCATAGGGCTAGCGGCCTATGAGCAGTTCTTC.

This clonotype appeared many times. J is TRBJ2-1 and V is TRBV7-2; no reliable D call. Trimming removed 8 bases from V and 10 bases from J, with 15 bases in between. The CDR3 is made up of 12 amino acids. CDR1 and CDR2 from the germline V gene are SGHTA and FQGNSA. The CDR3 loop reads CASESPVGEQFF. CDR3 DNA: TGTGCCAGCGAAAGCCCAGTTGGCGAGCAGTTCTTC.